The subject of this entry is one TCR beta chain. The entirety of the isolated RNA underwent reverse transcription, so expressed TCRB transcripts were sequenced. Naive, central memory and regulatory T cell samples averaged roughly 3.6 million immunoSEQ reads each. Some clones are missing from TCRdb's copy, which holds only in-frame ones; the method was immunoSEQ multiplex PCR. The sample lists 900,000 or so clones, roughly 15% occurring once. The germline CDR1 and CDR2 sequences are MNHNY and SVGAGI (reference sequence). V was cut by 5 bases and J by 3 bases, with 8 bases left in between. The CDR3 totals 12 residues. This sample stems from a study of beta chain features in type 1 diabetes.

This clonotype was obtained from a woman younger than 30 in good health. The sample was naive CD4+ T cells from blood. V and J are TRBV6-6 and TRBJ2-7, with D maybe TRBD2 (5 bases). In nucleotides, the CDR3 is TGTGCCAGCAGTCTCGGGGTCTACGAGCAGTACTTC. Amino acid sequence: CASSLGVYEQYF.